This T cell receptor (beta chain) was sequenced for a study of breast tumors, draining lymph nodes, adjacent tissues. Study-level results: Data fit most tumor T cells coming from lymph node, expanding in tumor. Tumors had less TCR diversity than lymph nodes, more than nontumor tissue.

Breast cancer patients provided tissue from their axillary draining lymph nodes. V dropped 1 base and J dropped 11; count of bases not matched to a gene: 18. CDR1 is DFQATT, CDR2 SNEGSKA, per germline (reference sequence). CDR3 length: 16 residues. TCRdb called the multiplex PCR reads again in MiXCR, with one record for every CDR3 protein. The data show 250,000 or so distinct CDR3 sequences, around 30% seen once. This clonotype showed up many times. Its target is not known. This chain uses TRBV20-1 with TRBJ2-3; 7 nucleotides agree with TRBD2. Source material: axillary lymph node tissue. The TCR comes from a female donor with breast cancer. Some clones in this sample may be carry-over from other donors' samples. The CDR3 sequence is CSARATGTIPERGQYF. The CDR3 nucleotides read TGCAGTGCTAGAGCCACCGGGACTATACCAGAGAGGGGGCAGTATTTT.